These 2 T cell receptor beta chains came from one sample sequenced in a study of Graves' ophthalmopathy and Graves' hyperthyroidism. Amplification targeted the TCR beta CDR3 regions, with RNA transcripts as the source material. An opening RT-PCR round employed HTBI primers and preceded a second-round multiplex PCR. TCRdb processed the multiplex PCR reads anew with MiXCR; each CDR3 protein has one entry. Among around 1.1 million distinct CDR3 sequences listed, about 36% were seen once. The material sequenced was peripheral blood or thyroid tissue (not recorded which). These receptors were taken from an adult man with Graves' hyperthyroidism.

The table lists this clonotype with many counts. This chain links TRBV7-9 with TRBJ2-5; TRBD2 might be the D (5 bases). V lost 5 bases, J lost 1 base, and 11 bases lay in between. This CDR3 contains 14 residues. Germline V gives CDR1 SEHNR, CDR2 FQNEAQ (reference sequence). CDR3 amino acids: CASSVLGGQETQYF. The CDR3 DNA reads TGTGCCAGCAGCGTTCTCGGAGGCCAAGAGACCCAGTACTTC. Variable domain in full (rest from reference TRBV7-9 and TRBJ2-5): DTGVSQNPRHKITKRGQNVTFRCDPISEHNRLYWYRQTLGQGPEFLTYFQNEAQLEKSRLLSDRFSAERPKGSFSTLEIQRTEQGDSAMYLCASSVLGGQETQYFGPGTRLLVL.

The rearrangement links TRBV7-8 to TRBJ1-6, with D perhaps TRBD1 (5 bases). V was trimmed by 1 base and J by 6 bases, leaving 13 bases between them. Germline V gene sequence: CDR1 SGHVS, CDR2 FQNEAQ. This CDR3 has 16 residues. The CDR3 bases are TGTGCCAGCAGCTTAGTTTCTGGGGCGAGTAATTCACCCCTCCACTTT. The encoded protein is CASSLVSGASNSPLHF.